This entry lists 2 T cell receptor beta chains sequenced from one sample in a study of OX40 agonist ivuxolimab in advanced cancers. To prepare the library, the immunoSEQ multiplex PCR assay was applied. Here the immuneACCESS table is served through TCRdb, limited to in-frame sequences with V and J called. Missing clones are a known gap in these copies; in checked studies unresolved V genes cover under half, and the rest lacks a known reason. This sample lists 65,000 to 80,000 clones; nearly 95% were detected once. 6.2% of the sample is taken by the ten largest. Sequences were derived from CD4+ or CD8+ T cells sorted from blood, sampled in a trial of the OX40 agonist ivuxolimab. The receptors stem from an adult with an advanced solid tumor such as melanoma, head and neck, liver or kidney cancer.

CDR3 in DNA: TGCGCCAGCAAGGTGGGGCGGACAGATACGCAGTATTTT. The encoded protein is CASKVGRTDTQYF. The chain is built from TRBV10-2 and TRBJ2-3; the D gene is possibly TRBD1 (5 bases). The CDR3 runs to 13 residues. In germline, CDR1 is WSHSY, CDR2 SAAADI. Deletions cut 7 bases from V and 3 bases from J, with 11 bases between.

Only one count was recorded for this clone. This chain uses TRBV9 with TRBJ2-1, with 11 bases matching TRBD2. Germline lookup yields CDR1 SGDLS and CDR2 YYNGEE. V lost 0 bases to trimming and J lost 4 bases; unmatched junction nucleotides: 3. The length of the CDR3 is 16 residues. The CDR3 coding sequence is TGTGCCAGCAGCGTAGGACTAGCGGGAACTTACAATGAGCAGTTCTTC. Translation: CASSVGLAGTYNEQFF.